The clone carrying this T cell receptor (beta chain) showed up many times. Its antigen is as yet unknown. The V segment lost 3 bases and the J segment 8 bases; nucleotides outside the gene matches: 8. The CDR3 sequence is 16 residues long. Germline lookup yields CDR1 KGHDR and CDR2 SFDVKD. These data belong to a study of molecular identifiers for immune sequencing clone quantification. Study-level background: For replicates, RNA isolated from roughly 20,000 or 100,000 naive CD8 cells was divided into five portions, of which four were sequenced. Overall study findings and caveats: Clones above 20 RNA copies contained over 98% of effector molecules and under 1% of naive molecules.

As previously described, bulk TCR libraries were made using listed TCR primers. MiXCR, run by TCRdb on the PCR reads, gives a single entry per CDR3 protein. The data hold 300,000 to 400,000 distinct CDR3 sequences, with 24% observed a single time. The rearrangement joins TRBV24-1 to TRBJ2-1, with 11 positions matching TRBD1. This TCR was recovered from a human donor in good health. Some libraries in this study had Jurkat cell RNA spiked in. Sequencing was performed on naive CD8+ T cells from blood, with Jurkat cell RNA spiked in. Subset of the sample: FACS-sorted CD8+CD4-CCR7+CD45RA+ naive T cells. For the CDR3, the DNA is TGTGCCACCAGTGATACCGGACAGGGGGCCGGGCATGAGCAGTTCTTC. This codes for CATSDTGQGAGHEQFF.